The present T cell receptor beta chain was sequenced within a study of OX40 agonist ivuxolimab in advanced cancers. Study in general: Intravenous ivuxolimab at 0.01 to 10 mg/kg was given to patients every 2 weeks.

Autoimmune disease history or systemic immunosuppression disqualified patients. Repertoires were generated with immunoSEQ multiplex PCR, while TCRdb's copy carries only in-frame clones and drops some. The table lists 45,000 to 50,000 clones, around 90% of them singletons, with 11% to 15% in the top ten. CDR1 is SGHRS and CDR2 is YFSETQ in the germline V gene. Trimming took off 4 bases at V and 4 bases at J, with 14 bases between the two ends. CDR3 size: 15 residues. This chain connects TRBV5-1 to TRBJ1-4; D not certain. The TCR was taken from an adult with an advanced solid tumor such as melanoma, head and neck, liver or kidney cancer. Sequencing used CD4+ or CD8+ T cells sorted from blood, obtained in a trial of the OX40 agonist ivuxolimab. The CDR3 region has the DNA TGCGCCAGCAGCCAAATAAACCCCGATAATGAAAAACTGTTTTTT. Amino acid sequence: CASSQINPDNEKLFF.